Presented here are 32 T cell receptor beta chains from one specimen sequenced in a study of blood T cells in healthy people across ages. Primed by a sample-barcoded 5' primer and a J-beta primer mix, a second PCR proceeded for roughly 6 to 12 cycles. TCRdb re-called the 5' RACE reads through MiXCR, storing one row per CDR3 protein. This table has some 750,000 distinct CDR3 sequences, about 24% appearing once. Specimen: blood. The receptors come from a man in his 70s in good health.

The chain is built from TRBV11-2 and TRBJ2-3; D is possibly TRBD1 or TRBD2 (5 bases each). This CDR3 region has 15 residues. Trimming removed 7 bases at V and 0 bases at J, with 14 bases between. Looked up from germline, CDR1 is SGHAT and CDR2 is FQNNGV. Here the CDR3 DNA reads TGTGCCAGCATTGAGAGGGGCGAGAGCACAGATACGCAGTATTTT. Protein sequence: CASIERGESTDTQYF.

The chain couples TRBV9 to TRBJ1-3; D gene unclear. This CDR3 region has 15 residues. V was clipped by 2 bases and J by 0 bases, with 9 bases between them. Germline V gene data show CDR1 as SGDLS and CDR2 as YYNGEE. The CDR3 region has the DNA TGTGCCAGCAGCGTCCTCGGGGTCTCTGGAAACACCATATATTTT. It yields the protein CASSVLGVSGNTIYF.

This clonotype has at least ten counts. CDR3 DNA: TGTGCCAGCAGCCCCAGACAGCTAGAAGAGACCCAGTACTTC. It specifies CASSPRQLEETQYF. The genes are TRBV7-9 and TRBJ2-5; tentative D call: TRBD1 (5 bases). The germline gives CDR1 SEHNR, CDR2 FQNEAQ (reference sequence). V dropped 5 bases and J dropped 3 bases, with 13 bases sitting between them. The CDR3 loop spans 14 amino acids.

This clonotype has a handful of counts. This rearrangement joins TRBV6-5 to TRBJ2-5, with 7 bases matching TRBD1. The CDR3 covers 15 residues. The J segment lost 5 bases and the V segment lost 4 bases, leaving 10 bases of the junction unmatched. Germline lookup yields CDR1 MNHEY and CDR2 SVGAGI. CDR3 bases: TGTGCCAGCAGTTCCGACAGGGTGGTACGGGAGACCCAGTACTTC. This codes for CASSSDRVVRETQYF.

CDR3 loop: CASSQDMPRAWEKLFF. CDR3 sequence (DNA): TGTGCCAGCAGCCAAGATATGCCAAGGGCGTGGGAAAAACTGTTTTTT. The J gene is TRBJ1-4, the V gene TRBV3-1; no definite D call. From germline, CDR1 is LGHDT and CDR2 YNNKEL (reference sequence). Trimming left V 0 bases short and J 8 bases short, with 16 bases between. The CDR3 has 16 residues.

A note on this clonotype: The conserved phenylalanine or tryptophan normally closing the CDR3 is absent here, so this likely arose from a read error. The chain couples TRBV4-1 to TRBJ2-3; D is unclear. Trimming removed 3 bases from V and 4 bases from J, with 5 bases in between. The CDR3 length is 12 residues. CDR1 and CDR2 from the germline V gene are MGHRA and YSYEKL. The CDR3 loop is CASSHGPDTQYI. In nucleotides, the CDR3 is TGCGCCAGCAGCCATGGACCAGATACGCAGTATATT.

The table lists this clonotype with a few counts. The chain uses TRBV28 and TRBJ2-5; D not resolved. Germline CDR1 is MDHEN and CDR2 is SYDVKM. The CDR3 runs to 14 residues. Trimming shortened V by 2 bases and J by 4 bases, and 11 bases separated the two germline ends. The CDR3 DNA reads as TGTGCCAGCAGTTTAGCTAGATCGGTAGAGACCCAGTACTTC. Its translation: CASSLARSVETQYF.

The chain uses TRBV5-1 and TRBJ1-2; perhaps TRBD1 as D (6 bases). Trimming removed 4 bases from V and 8 bases from J, with 24 bases in between. CDR1 and CDR2 from the germline V gene are SGHRS and YFSETQ. The length of the CDR3 is 16 residues. The CDR3 sequence: CASSVGYRQAVEGYTF. CDR3 in DNA: TGCGCCAGCAGCGTCGGATATAGACAGGCCGTCGAGGGCTACACCTTC.

This clonotype was counted a few times. This chain links TRBV11-3 with TRBJ2-5, with D tentatively TRBD1 (5 bases). V lost 5 bases to trimming and J lost 2 bases, with 12 bases between them. Germline V gives CDR1 SGHNT, CDR2 YENEEA. The CDR3 totals 14 residues. The CDR3 DNA reads as TGTGCCAGCAGCGTTAATGGACATCAAGAGACCCAGTACTTC. This encodes CASSVNGHQETQYF.

This chain joins TRBV19 and TRBJ1-4; D ambiguous. This CDR3 is built from 14 residues. Germline-derived CDR1 and CDR2 are LNHDA and SQIVND (reference sequence). V lost 6 bases and J 0 bases, leaving 8 bases between the germline ends. CDR3 sequence: CASRNTATNEKLFF. The CDR3 DNA reads as TGTGCCAGTAGGAATACGGCAACTAATGAAAAACTGTTTTTT.

A few counts support this clonotype. V gene TRBV28 combines with J gene TRBJ2-7; TRBD1 matches 11 bases. The CDR3 has 15 amino acids. The germline V gene has CDR1 MDHEN and CDR2 SYDVKM. Trimming removed 2 bases from V and 4 bases from J; junction bases left unmatched: 4. CDR3 sequence: CASSLGQGARYEQYV. CDR3 bases: TGTGCCAGCAGTTTAGGACAGGGGGCTCGATACGAGCAGTACGTC.

This clonotype was recorded a few times. This chain joins TRBV12-3 or TRBV12-4 and TRBJ1-2; weak D call: TRBD1 (5 bases). This CDR3 is built from 13 residues. V was clipped by 5 bases and J by 10 bases, with 17 bases between them. CDR3 sequence: CASSQIRGVSYTF. In nucleotides, the CDR3 is TGTGCCAGCAGTCAGATAAGAGGGGTATCCTACACCTTC.

This clonotype came up a few times. The gene calls are TRBV29-1 and TRBJ1-1, with unresolved D. Trimming shortened V by 2 bases and J by 1 base, and 2 bases separated the two germline ends. The germline V gene has CDR1 SQVTM and CDR2 ANQGSEA. The CDR3 covers 11 residues. The CDR3 is CSVEQNTEAFF. The CDR3 nucleotides are TGCAGCGTTGAACAGAACACTGAAGCTTTCTTT. Looking up the rest from reference TRBV29-1 and TRBJ1-1 gives the full variable domain: SAVISQKPSRDICQRGTSLTIQCQVDSQVTMMFWYRQQPGQSLTLIATANQGSEATYESGFVIDKFPISRPNLTFSTLTVSNMSPEDSSIYLCSVEQNTEAFFGQGTRLTVV.

This sequence joins TRBV14 and TRBJ1-1; tentatively, D is TRBD1 (6 bases). Germline values: CDR1 SGHDN, CDR2 FVKESK. The CDR3 sequence is 16 residues long. The germline V and J ends were trimmed by 4 bases and 4 bases, with 19 bases remaining between them. The CDR3 loop reads CASSLPGGGSSTEAFF. CDR3 nucleotide sequence: TGTGCCAGCAGCCTCCCGGGAGGGGGGAGTAGCACTGAAGCTTTCTTT. The whole variable domain, filled in from reference TRBV14 and TRBJ1-1, reads EAGVTQFPSHSVIEKGQTVTLRCDPISGHDNLYWYRRVMGKEIKFLLHFVKESKQDESGMPNNRFLAERTGGTYSTLKVQPAELEDSGVYFCASSLPGGGSSTEAFFGQGTRLTVV.

The rearrangement links TRBV12-3 or TRBV12-4 to TRBJ1-1; a weak D match, TRBD1 (6 bases). Trimming cost V 2 bases and J 4 bases, with 8 bases left between them. The CDR3 length is 13 residues. CDR3 sequence (DNA): TGTGCCAGCAGTTTACAGGGGCCCACTGAAGCTTTCTTT. Its translation: CASSLQGPTEAFF.

This clonotype was recorded at least ten times. The J gene is TRBJ2-1, the V gene TRBV24-1; D call uncertain. Germline V gene data show CDR1 as KGHDR and CDR2 as SFDVKD. The ends were cut back, 5 bases at V and 4 bases at J, with 11 bases in the middle. The CDR3 length is 14 residues. CDR3 bases: TGTGCCACCAGTGTTGGGGTAACTTACAATGAGCAGTTCTTC. Translated: CATSVGVTYNEQFF.

This clonotype was counted between two and nine times. The rearrangement links TRBV10-3 to TRBJ2-5; no clear D. The DNA end favors TRBJ2-7, so the J call may be wrong. The CDR3 totals 12 residues. Germline-derived CDR1 and CDR2 are ENHRY and SYGVKD. The CDR3 region has the DNA TGTGCCATCTTTACCAGCCCCTACGAGCAGTACGTC. This gives the protein CAIFTSPYEQYV.

The V gene is TRBV6-2 or TRBV6-3, the J gene TRBJ1-4; D remains ambiguous. Germline V CDR1 and CDR2: MNHEY, SVGEGT. The CDR3 covers 12 residues. Trimming stripped 6 bases from V and 10 bases from J, with 12 bases between. The CDR3 here is CASRPNLGKLFF. As DNA, the CDR3 is TGTGCCAGCAGACCCAATCTGGGAAAACTGTTTTTT.

Only one count was recorded for this clonotype. The chain is built from TRBV29-1 and TRBJ2-6, with D possibly matching TRBD2 (6 bases). Germline V gene lookup returns CDR1 SQVTM and CDR2 ANQGSEA. With 4 bases removed from V and 2 bases from J, the gap between germline ends came to 9 bases. The CDR3 extends over 14 amino acids. For the CDR3, the DNA is TGCAGCGTTGCATGGGGGGCTGGGGCCAACGTCCTGACTTTC. Protein product: CSVAWGAGANVLTF.

The gene calls are TRBV30 and TRBJ2-1, with a tentative D call TRBD1 (6 bases). The CDR3 extends over 14 amino acids. CDR1 is GTSNPN and CDR2 is SVGIG in the germline V gene (reference sequence). Trimming took 2 bases from V and 2 from J, leaving 10 bases between them. Written as DNA, the CDR3 is TGTGCCTGGAGTCCCGGGACACCCTACAATGAGCAGTTCTTC. Its translation: CAWSPGTPYNEQFF.

There are a few counts of this clonotype. The rearrangement links TRBV24-1 to TRBJ2-1, with TRBD1 identical over 8 bases. The V segment lost 1 base and the J segment 2 bases; nucleotides outside the gene matches: 6. Germline-derived CDR1 and CDR2 are KGHDR and SFDVKD. The CDR3 runs to 17 residues. The CDR3 sequence: CATSDLGTGFTYNEQFF. CDR3 nucleotide sequence: TGTGCCACCAGTGATTTAGGGACAGGTTTCACCTACAATGAGCAGTTCTTC.

The chain joins TRBV4-2 to TRBJ2-4; D may be TRBD1 or TRBD2 (6 bases each). The CDR3 runs 15 residues. V was shortened by 4 bases and J by 5 bases, with 15 bases between the two germline ends. Germline V gene lookup returns CDR1 LGHNA and CDR2 YNFKEQ. The CDR3 nucleotides are TGTGCCAGCAGCCCCACTGGGGGGCAAGAAAACATTCAGTACTTC. Protein: CASSPTGGQENIQYF.

Only a few counts were recorded for this clonotype. The gene calls are TRBV7-7 and TRBJ2-1; D ambiguous. Germline CDR1 and CDR2: SSHAT and FNYEAQ (reference sequence). The germline V and J ends were trimmed by 4 bases and 7 bases, with 14 bases remaining between them. The CDR3 runs 14 residues. The CDR3 DNA sequence: TGTGCCAGCAGCTCTGGACCCCACATTAATGAGCAGTTCTTC. Protein: CASSSGPHINEQFF.

This sequence joins TRBV7-9 and TRBJ1-1, with D unresolved. Germline V gene lookup returns CDR1 SEHNR and CDR2 FQNEAQ (reference sequence). The CDR3 runs 14 residues. Deletions cut 2 bases from V and 2 bases from J, with 9 bases between. As DNA, the CDR3 is TGTGCCAGCAGCTTACTGTCCAGCAACACTGAAGCTTTCTTT. Translated: CASSLLSSNTEAFF.

This chain joins TRBV7-6 and TRBJ2-2; no clear D. The CDR3 contains 13 residues. V lost 3 bases and J lost 6, with 8 bases in between. Germline CDR1 and CDR2: SGHVS and FNYEAQ. The DNA for the CDR3 is TGTGCCAGCAGCTTTGAAGTCTCCGGGGAGCTGTTTTTT. Its translation: CASSFEVSGELFF.

The table lists this clonotype with a few counts. The chain couples TRBV29-1 to TRBJ1-4, with D uncertain. Trimming took 3 bases from V and 7 from J, leaving 9 bases between them. CDR3 length: 12 amino acids. Per germline, CDR1 SQVTM and CDR2 ANQGSEA. The CDR3, as DNA: TGCAGCGTTGAGGGATTCGGTGAAAAACTGTTTTTT. Translated, it gives CSVEGFGEKLFF.

This clonotype was observed a few times. The chain uses TRBV20-1 and TRBJ1-1, with D perhaps TRBD1 (6 bases). The CDR3 covers 14 residues. V was trimmed by 0 bases and J by 3 bases, leaving 11 bases between them. CDR1 is DFQATT and CDR2 is SNEGSKA in the germline V gene (reference sequence). This CDR3 reads CSARDQGRDTEAFF. The CDR3 bases are TGCAGTGCTAGAGATCAGGGGAGGGACACTGAAGCTTTCTTT.

The J gene is TRBJ2-5, the V gene TRBV7-9; possible D gene TRBD2, 5 bases. The DNA end is more similar to TRBJ2-7, so the J call may be wrong. Germline assignment: CDR1 SEHNR and CDR2 FQNEAQ (reference sequence). The CDR3 totals 14 residues. The CDR3 sequence is CASSPRGEFYEQYF. For the CDR3, the DNA is TGTGCCAGCAGCCCCCGGGGAGAGTTTTACGAGCAGTACTTC.

This chain uses TRBV9 with TRBJ1-2; 9 bases agree with TRBD1. After removal of 5 bases from V and 8 bases from J, the junction contained 13 bases not matched to a gene. CDR3 length: 15 residues. Germline CDR1 SGDLS, CDR2 YYNGEE. The CDR3 protein is CASSPQPGQGSGYTF. The CDR3 nucleotides are TGTGCCAGCAGTCCTCAGCCGGGACAGGGTAGCGGCTACACCTTC.

The chain combines TRBV25-1 with TRBJ2-4; TRBD2 is a possible D gene (5 bases). Trimming took off 3 bases at V and 6 bases at J, with 12 bases between the two ends. The CDR3 spans 14 residues. Germline assignment: CDR1 MGHDK and CDR2 SYGVNS. In DNA form, the CDR3 reads TGTGCCAGCAGTGATGCTAGCCGACTAAACATTCAGTACTTC. The encoded protein is CASSDASRLNIQYF.

The sample holds a few counts of this clonotype. CDR3 sequence reads: CASSPGQGLNTEAFF. CDR3 nucleotides: TGTGCCAGCAGCCCGGGACAGGGTTTGAACACTGAAGCTTTCTTT. The chain carries TRBV7-9 and TRBJ1-1; 9 bases agree with TRBD1. From germline, CDR1 is SEHNR and CDR2 FQNEAQ (reference sequence). This CDR3 region has 15 residues. V lost 5 bases and J lost 0; bases outside the gene matches: 4.

The gene calls are TRBV3-1 and TRBJ1-4; D is ambiguous. Trimming removed 1 base from V and 12 bases from J, with 15 bases in between. Per germline, CDR1 LGHDT and CDR2 YNNKEL (reference sequence). CDR3 length: 14 amino acids. This CDR3 reads CASSQVTGVGELFF. The DNA of the CDR3 is TGTGCCAGCAGCCAAGTGACCGGCGTTGGGGAACTGTTTTTT. The full variable domain, with the rest looked up from reference TRBV3-1 and TRBJ1-4, is DTAVSQTPKYLVTQMGNDKSIKCEQNLGHDTMYWYKQDSKKFLKIMFSYNNKELIINETVPNRFSPKSPDKAHLNLHINSLELGDSAVYFCASSQVTGVGELFFGSGTQLSVL.